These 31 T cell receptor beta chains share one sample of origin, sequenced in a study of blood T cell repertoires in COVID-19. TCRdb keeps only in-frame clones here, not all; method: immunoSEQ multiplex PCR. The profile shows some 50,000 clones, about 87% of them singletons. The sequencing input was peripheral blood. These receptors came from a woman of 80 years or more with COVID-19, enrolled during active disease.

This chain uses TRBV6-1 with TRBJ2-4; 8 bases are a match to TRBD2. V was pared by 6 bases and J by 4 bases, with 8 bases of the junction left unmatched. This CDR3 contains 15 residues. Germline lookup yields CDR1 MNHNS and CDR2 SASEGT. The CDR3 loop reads CASRDTSGPKNIQYF. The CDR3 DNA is TGTGCCAGCAGGGATACTAGCGGCCCTAAAAACATTCAGTACTTC.

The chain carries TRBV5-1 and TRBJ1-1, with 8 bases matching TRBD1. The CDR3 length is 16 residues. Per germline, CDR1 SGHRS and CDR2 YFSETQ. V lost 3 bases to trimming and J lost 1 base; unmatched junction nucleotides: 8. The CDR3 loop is CASSSPGQGTNTEAFF. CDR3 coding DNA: TGCGCCAGCAGCTCACCTGGACAGGGCACGAACACTGAAGCTTTCTTT.

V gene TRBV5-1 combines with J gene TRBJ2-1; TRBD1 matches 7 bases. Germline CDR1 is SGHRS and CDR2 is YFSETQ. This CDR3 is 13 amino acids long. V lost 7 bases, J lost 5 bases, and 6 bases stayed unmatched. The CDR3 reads CASGRDRDNEQFF. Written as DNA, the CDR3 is TGCGCCAGCGGCCGGGACAGAGACAATGAGCAGTTCTTC.

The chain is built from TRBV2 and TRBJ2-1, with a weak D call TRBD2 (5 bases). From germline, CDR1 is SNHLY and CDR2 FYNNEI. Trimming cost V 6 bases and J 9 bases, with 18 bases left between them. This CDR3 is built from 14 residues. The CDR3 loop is CASRPRASPGEQFF. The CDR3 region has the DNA TGTGCCAGCAGGCCTAGGGCTAGCCCAGGTGAGCAGTTCTTC.

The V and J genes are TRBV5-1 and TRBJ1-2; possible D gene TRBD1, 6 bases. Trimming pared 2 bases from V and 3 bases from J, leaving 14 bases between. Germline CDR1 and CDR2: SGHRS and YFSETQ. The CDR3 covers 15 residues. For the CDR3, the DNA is TGCGCCAGCAGCTTAGGGGGAATTAGCGACTATGGCTACACCTTC. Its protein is CASSLGGISDYGYTF.

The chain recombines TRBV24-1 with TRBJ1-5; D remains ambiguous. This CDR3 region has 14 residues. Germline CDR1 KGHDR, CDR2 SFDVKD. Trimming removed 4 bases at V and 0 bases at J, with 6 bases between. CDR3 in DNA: TGTGCCACCAGTGACCCCAATAGCAATCAGCCCCAGCATTTT. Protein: CATSDPNSNQPQHF.

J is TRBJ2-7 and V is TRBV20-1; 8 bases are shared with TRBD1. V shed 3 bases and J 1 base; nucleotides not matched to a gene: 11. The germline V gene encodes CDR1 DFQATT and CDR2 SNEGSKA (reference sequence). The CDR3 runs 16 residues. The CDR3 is CSASIGQGGESYEQYF. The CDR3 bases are TGCAGTGCTAGTATTGGACAGGGAGGCGAATCCTACGAGCAGTACTTC.

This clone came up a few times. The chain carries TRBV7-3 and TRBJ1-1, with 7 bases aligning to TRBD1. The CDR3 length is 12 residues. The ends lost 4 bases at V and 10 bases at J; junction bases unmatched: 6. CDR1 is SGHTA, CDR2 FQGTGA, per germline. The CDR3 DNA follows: TGTGCCAGCAGCTCCTACAGGGGTAGAGCTTTCTTT. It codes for CASSSYRGRAFF. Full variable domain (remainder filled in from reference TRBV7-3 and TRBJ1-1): GAGVSQTPSNKVTEKGKYVELRCDPISGHTALYWYRQSLGQGPEFLIYFQGTGAADDSGLPNDRFFAVRPEGSVSTLKIQRTERGDSAVYLCASSSYRGRAFFGQGTRLTVV.

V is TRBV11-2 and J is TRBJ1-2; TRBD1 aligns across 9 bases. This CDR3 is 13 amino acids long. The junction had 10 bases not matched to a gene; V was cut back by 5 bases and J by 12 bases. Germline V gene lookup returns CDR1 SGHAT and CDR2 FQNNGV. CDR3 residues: CASSPNRDRVNTF. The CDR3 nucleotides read TGTGCCAGCAGCCCTAACCGGGACAGGGTGAACACCTTC.

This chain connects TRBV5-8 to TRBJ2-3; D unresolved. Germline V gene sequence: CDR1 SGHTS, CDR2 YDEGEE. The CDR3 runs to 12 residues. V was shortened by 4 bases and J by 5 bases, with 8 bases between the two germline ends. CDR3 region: CASSRSLDTQYF. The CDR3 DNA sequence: TGTGCCAGCAGCCGGAGTTTAGATACGCAGTATTTT.

The CDR3 here is CATRPGTSGSGGTDTQYF. The CDR3 DNA reads TGTGCCACCAGACCGGGGACTAGCGGGAGCGGTGGCACAGATACGCAGTATTTT. This sequence joins TRBV24-1 and TRBJ2-3; 14 positions match TRBD2. V trimming: 7 bases; J trimming: 1 base; junction bases outside the gene matches: 9. The CDR3 is 18 amino acids. Germline lookup yields CDR1 KGHDR and CDR2 SFDVKD.

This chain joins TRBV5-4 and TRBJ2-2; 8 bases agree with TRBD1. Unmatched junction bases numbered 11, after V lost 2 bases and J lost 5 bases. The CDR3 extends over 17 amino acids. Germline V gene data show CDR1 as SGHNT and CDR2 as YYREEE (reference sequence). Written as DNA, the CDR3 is TGTGCCAGCAGCTTTAAGTCCGGGACAGGAGGTACCGGGGAGCTGTTTTTT. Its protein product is CASSFKSGTGGTGELFF.

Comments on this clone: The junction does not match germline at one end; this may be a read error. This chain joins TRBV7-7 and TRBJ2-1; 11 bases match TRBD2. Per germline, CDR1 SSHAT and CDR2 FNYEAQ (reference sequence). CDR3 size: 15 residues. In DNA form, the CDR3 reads TGTGCTAGCAGCTCCGCGGGACTAGCGGACAATGAGCAGTTCTTC. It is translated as CASSSAGLADNEQFF.

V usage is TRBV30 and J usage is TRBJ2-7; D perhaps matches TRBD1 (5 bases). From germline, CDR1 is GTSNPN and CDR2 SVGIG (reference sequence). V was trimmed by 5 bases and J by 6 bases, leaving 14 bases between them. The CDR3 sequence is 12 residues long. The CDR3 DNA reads TGTGCCTGGTTCGCAGGGATCGGCGAGCAGTACTTC. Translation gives CAWFAGIGEQYF.

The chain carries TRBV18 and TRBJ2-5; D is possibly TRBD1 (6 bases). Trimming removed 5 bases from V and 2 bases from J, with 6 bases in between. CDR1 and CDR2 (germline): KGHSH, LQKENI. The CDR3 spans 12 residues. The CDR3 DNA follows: TGTGCCAGCTCAACAGGGCAAGAGACCCAGTACTTC. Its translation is CASSTGQETQYF.

CDR3 in DNA: TGTGCCAGCGCGACTAGCGGATTCTCCTACGAGCAGTACTTC. Its translation: CASATSGFSYEQYF. This rearrangement joins TRBV9 to TRBJ2-7; 9 bases match TRBD2. The CDR3 extends over 14 amino acids. V shed 7 bases, J shed 0 bases, and the junction held 5 bases outside the gene matches. Germline V gene sequence: CDR1 SGDLS, CDR2 YYNGEE.

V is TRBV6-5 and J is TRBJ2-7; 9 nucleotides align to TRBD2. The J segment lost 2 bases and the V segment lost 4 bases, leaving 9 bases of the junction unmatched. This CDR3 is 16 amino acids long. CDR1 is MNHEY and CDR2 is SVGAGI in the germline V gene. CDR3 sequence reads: CASSSSLERGAYEQYF. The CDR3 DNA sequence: TGTGCCAGCAGTTCTTCCCTCGAGCGGGGGGCCTACGAGCAGTACTTC.

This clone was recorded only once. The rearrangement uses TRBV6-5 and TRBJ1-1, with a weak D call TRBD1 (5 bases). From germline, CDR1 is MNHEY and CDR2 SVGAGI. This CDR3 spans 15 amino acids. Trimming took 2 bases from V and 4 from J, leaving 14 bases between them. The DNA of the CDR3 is TGTGCCAGCAGTTACGGGCACTCAAGGGGCACTGAAGCTTTCTTT. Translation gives CASSYGHSRGTEAFF.

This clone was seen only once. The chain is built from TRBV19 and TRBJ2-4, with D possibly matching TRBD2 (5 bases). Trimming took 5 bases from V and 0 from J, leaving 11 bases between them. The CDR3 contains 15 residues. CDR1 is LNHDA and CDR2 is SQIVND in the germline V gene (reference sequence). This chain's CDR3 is CASSEGELAKNIQYF. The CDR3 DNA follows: TGTGCCAGTAGTGAGGGAGAACTAGCCAAAAACATTCAGTACTTC.

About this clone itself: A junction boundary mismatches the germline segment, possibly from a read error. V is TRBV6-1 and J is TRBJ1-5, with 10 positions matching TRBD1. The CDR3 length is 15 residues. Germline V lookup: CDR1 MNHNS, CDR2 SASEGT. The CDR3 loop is CASSKAGTGVQPQHF. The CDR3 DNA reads TGTGCCAGCAGTAAAGCCGGGACAGGGGTTCAGCCCCAGCATTTT.

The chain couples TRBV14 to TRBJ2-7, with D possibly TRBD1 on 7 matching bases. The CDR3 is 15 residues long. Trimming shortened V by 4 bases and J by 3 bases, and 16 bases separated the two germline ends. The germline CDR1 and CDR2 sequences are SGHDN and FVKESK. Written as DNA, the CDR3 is TGTGCCAGCAGCCGAATCGGACAGGACTACTACGAGCAGTACTTC. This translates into CASSRIGQDYYEQYF.

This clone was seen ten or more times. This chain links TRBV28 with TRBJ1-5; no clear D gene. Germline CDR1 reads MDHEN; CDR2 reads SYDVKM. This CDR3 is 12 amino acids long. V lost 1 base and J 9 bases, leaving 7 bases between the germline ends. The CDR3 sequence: CASSLLRGPQHF. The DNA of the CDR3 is TGTGCCAGCAGTTTATTGCGGGGGCCCCAGCATTTT. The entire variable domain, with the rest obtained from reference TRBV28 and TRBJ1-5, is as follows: DVKVTQSSRYLVKRTGEKVFLECVQDMDHENMFWYRQDPGLGLRLIYFSYDVKMKEKGDIPEGYSVSREKKERFSLILESASTNQTSMYLCASSLLRGPQHFGDGTRLSIL.

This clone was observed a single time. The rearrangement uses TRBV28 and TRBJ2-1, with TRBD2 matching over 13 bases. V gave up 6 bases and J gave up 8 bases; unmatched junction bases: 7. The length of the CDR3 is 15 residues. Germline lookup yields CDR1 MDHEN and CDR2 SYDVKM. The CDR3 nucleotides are TGTGCCAGCAGCCCTCGGACTAGCGGGAGAGATGAGCAGTTCTTC. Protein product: CASSPRTSGRDEQFF.

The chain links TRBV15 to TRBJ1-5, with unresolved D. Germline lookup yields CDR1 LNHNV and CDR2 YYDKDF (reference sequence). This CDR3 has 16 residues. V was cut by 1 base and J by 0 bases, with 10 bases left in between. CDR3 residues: CATSRGPQNSNQPQHF. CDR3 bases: TGTGCCACCAGCAGAGGACCACAGAATAGCAATCAGCCCCAGCATTTT.

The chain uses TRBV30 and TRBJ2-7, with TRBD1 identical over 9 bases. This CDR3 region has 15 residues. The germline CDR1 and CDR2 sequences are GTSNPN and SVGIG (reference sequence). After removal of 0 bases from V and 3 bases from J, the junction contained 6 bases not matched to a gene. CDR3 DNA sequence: TGTGCCTGGAGTGTAAGGGACAGGGCTATCTACGAGCAGTACTTC. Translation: CAWSVRDRAIYEQYF.

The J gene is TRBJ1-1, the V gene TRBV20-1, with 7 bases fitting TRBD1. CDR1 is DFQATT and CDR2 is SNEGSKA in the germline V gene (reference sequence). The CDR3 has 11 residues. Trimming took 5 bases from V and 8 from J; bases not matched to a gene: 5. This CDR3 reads CSADRELEAFF. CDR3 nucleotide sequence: TGCAGTGCTGACAGGGAGCTAGAAGCTTTCTTT.

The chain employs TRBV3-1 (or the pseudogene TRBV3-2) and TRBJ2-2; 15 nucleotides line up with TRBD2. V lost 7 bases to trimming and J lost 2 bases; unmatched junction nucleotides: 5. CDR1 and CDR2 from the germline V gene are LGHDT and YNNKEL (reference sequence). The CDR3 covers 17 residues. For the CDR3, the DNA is TGTGCCAGCAAGTGGACTAGCGGGGGGGCCAACACCGGGGAGCTGTTTTTT. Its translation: CASKWTSGGANTGELFF.

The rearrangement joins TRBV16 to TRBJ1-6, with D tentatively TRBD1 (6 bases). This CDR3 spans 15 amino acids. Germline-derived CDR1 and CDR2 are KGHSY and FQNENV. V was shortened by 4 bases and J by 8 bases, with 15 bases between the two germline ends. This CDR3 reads CASSRDKGLDSPLHF. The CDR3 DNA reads TGTGCCAGCAGCCGGGACAAGGGACTAGATTCACCCCTCCACTTT.

The CDR3 DNA reads as TGTGCCACCAGTGACACACAGGGGTACGAGCAGTACTTC. Amino acid sequence: CATSDTQGYEQYF. The chain has TRBV24-1 and TRBJ2-7; 7 bases map to TRBD1. V lost 4 bases, J lost 4 bases, and 3 bases stayed unmatched. Germline V gene lookup returns CDR1 KGHDR and CDR2 SFDVKD. The CDR3 length is 13 residues.

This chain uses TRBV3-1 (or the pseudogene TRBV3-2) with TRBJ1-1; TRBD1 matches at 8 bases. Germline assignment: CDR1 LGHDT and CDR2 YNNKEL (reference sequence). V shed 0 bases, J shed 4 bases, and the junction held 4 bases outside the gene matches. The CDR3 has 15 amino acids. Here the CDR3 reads CASSQEHRGVTEAFF. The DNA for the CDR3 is TGTGCCAGCAGCCAAGAGCACAGGGGGGTCACTGAAGCTTTCTTT.

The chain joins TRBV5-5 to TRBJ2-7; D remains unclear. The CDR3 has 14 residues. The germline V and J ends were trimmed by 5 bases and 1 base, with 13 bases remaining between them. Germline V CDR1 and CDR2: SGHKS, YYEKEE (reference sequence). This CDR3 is CASSLAGFSYEQYF. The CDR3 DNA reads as TGTGCCAGCAGTCTCGCAGGTTTTTCCTACGAGCAGTACTTC.